The following is a T cell receptor beta chain sequence with its context. Its antigen is currently not known. Nothing much larger sits one base from this clone, and base qualities are not available. This specimen comes from a study of CD8 T cells in ankylosing spondylitis (dated by TCRdb to about 2017). Some background on the complete study: T cell receptor beta repertoires were profiled in healthy donors and ankylosing spondylitis patients so that disease-linked TCR variants could be found. The full study cohort was made up of 25 ankylosing spondylitis patients and 108 healthy donors. Peripheral blood samples were taken, and synovial fluid was additionally collected from ankylosing spondylitis patients.

Instrument used: Illumina HiSeq 2500. Quantitative 5'-RACE with molecular barcodes was the method used to prepare the TCR beta libraries. Processing in the source paper ran as follows. A new computational method, built on a probabilistic model of VDJ rearrangement, was used to identify disease-linked TCR variants. TCRdb passed the public sequencing reads through fastp at Q25 and MiXCR, retaining productive beta sequences. Every distinct CDR3 protein forms one entry, paired with its most common genes and DNA. The V and J calls were determined by TCRdb, not by the authors. The sample records about 460,000 distinct CDR3 sequences, less than 6% of which are singletons. The ten largest account for around 3.5% of the sample. Results and caveats for the whole study, not just this receptor: Blood from ankylosing spondylitis patients appeared to be characterized by a TCR beta motif made up of under ten highly homologous amino acid variants. Some motif variants had previously been reported in the synovial fluid and blood of reactive arthritis patients, which suggests shared mechanisms of disease initiation. The disease-linked clones showed a CD8+ phenotype and occurred at relatively low frequencies in peripheral blood. According to the report, matched synovial fluid samples from ankylosing spondylitis patients were significantly enriched for the disease-linked clones.

The sequence was obtained from a male donor with ankylosing spondylitis. Specimen: blood, either unsorted or a sorted T cell fraction (not recorded which).

The CDR3 here reads CASRESGRRTYEQYF. The bases read TGTGCCAGCAGGGAAAGCGGGAGGCGAACCTACGAGCAGTACTTC. The chain is encoded by TRBV28 joined to TRBJ2-7; 9 nucleotides in the junction match TRBD2. The CDR3 spans 15 residues, from the cysteine through the phenylalanine. Just CDR3 DNA is preserved here, 45 bases in frame from base 1. CDR1 and CDR2 (MDHEN, SYDVKM) derive from the germline V gene. V ends up 6 bases short and J 2 bases short, with an unmatched junction base count of 8.